These T cell receptor beta chains were read from a single sample in a study of blood T cell repertoires in COVID-19. Assay: immunoSEQ multiplex PCR; the TCRdb copy retains only in-frame clones and omits some. The table has tens of thousands of clones, roughly 90% seen once; the top ten hold about an eighth. The sequencing sample was made of peripheral blood. These receptors were obtained from an elderly man with acute or convalescent COVID-19. The CDR3 runs from the conserved cysteine through the conserved F or W. D genes are given only for firm matches. Size is stated for part of the rows, as once, few or many counts, or as a class when the clone is expanded.

V gene	J gene	D gene	clone size	CDR3 DNA	CDR3 protein
TRBV28	TRBJ1-1	NA	NA	TGTGCCAGCAGTTTACCCCTTACTGAAGCTTTCTTT	CASSLPLTEAFF
TRBV13	TRBJ1-1	NA	NA	TGTGCCAGCAGCTTAGGGGGGGCCCCCACTGAAGCTTTCTTT	CASSLGGAPTEAFF
TRBV5-1	TRBJ1-2	TRBD1	NA	TGCGCCAGCAGCTTGAATAGGGGGCCGGATGGCTACACCTTC	CASSLNRGPDGYTF
TRBV18	TRBJ2-1	NA	NA	TGTGCCAGCTCACCACAGCCCCCGAGCTCCTACAATGAGCAGTTCTTC	CASSPQPPSSYNEQFF
TRBV19	TRBJ2-1	TRBD2	NA	TGTGCCAGTAGTATAGGGGCTCGGACTAGCGGGGCGTATGAGCAGTTCTTC	CASSIGARTSGAYEQFF
TRBV5-1	TRBJ2-2	TRBD1	NA	TGCGCCAGCAGCCCTGGACAGGGATCGAACACCGGGGAGCTGTTTTTT	CASSPGQGSNTGELFF
TRBV11-2	TRBJ2-4	TRBD1	NA	TGTGCCAGCAGCTTAGGGACAGGGTCGTCCATTCAGTACTTC	CASSLGTGSSIQYF
TRBV5-1	TRBJ1-2	TRBD1	NA	TGCGCCAGCAGCTTGGGACAGGGGGTCTACTATGGCTACACCTTC	CASSLGQGVYYGYTF
TRBV5-1	TRBJ2-7	TRBD2	NA	TGCGCCAGCAGCTCCGGGACTAGCACCGAGCAGTACTTC	CASSSGTSTEQYF
TRBV5-1	TRBJ2-2	TRBD1	NA	TGCGCCAGCAGCTTAAGTCCCGGGACAGGGACCGGGGAGCTGTTTTTT	CASSLSPGTGTGELFF
TRBV7-9	TRBJ1-2	TRBD1	NA	TGTGCCAGCAGCCCCGGGACAGTAGATGGCTACACCTTC	CASSPGTVDGYTF
TRBV5-5	TRBJ1-2	TRBD1	NA	TGTGCCAGCAGCTTGACCCGCCTGACAGGGGGCAATGGCTACACCTTC	CASSLTRLTGGNGYTF
TRBV6-5	TRBJ1-3	TRBD1	few	TGTGCCAGCAGGTTCACAGGGGTCTCTGGAAACACCATATATTTT	CASRFTGVSGNTIYF
TRBV18	TRBJ2-4	NA	NA	TGTGCCAGCTCACCAGGGCAGGGCATTCAGTACTTC	CASSPGQGIQYF
TRBV3-1/TRBV3-2	TRBJ2-7	NA	NA	TGTGCCAGCAGCCTTAATTACGAGCAGTACTTC	CASSLNYEQYF
TRBV5-6	TRBJ1-5	NA	NA	TGTGCCAGCAGCTTGTTTAGACAGCGCTATAGCAATCAGCCCCAGCATTTT	CASSLFRQRYSNQPQHF
TRBV5-1	TRBJ2-3	TRBD2	NA	TGCGCCAGCAGCCCAGGGACTAGCGGAGATACGCAGTATTTT	CASSPGTSGDTQYF
TRBV5-1	TRBJ1-6	TRBD1	NA	TGCGCCAGCAGCTCTCTGCCGGGACAGGAAAACTCACCCCTCCACTTT	CASSSLPGQENSPLHF
TRBV3-1/TRBV3-2	TRBJ2-5	NA	NA	TGTGCCAGCAGCCCCGGTAACCTCCCAGAGACCCAGTACTTC	CASSPGNLPETQYF